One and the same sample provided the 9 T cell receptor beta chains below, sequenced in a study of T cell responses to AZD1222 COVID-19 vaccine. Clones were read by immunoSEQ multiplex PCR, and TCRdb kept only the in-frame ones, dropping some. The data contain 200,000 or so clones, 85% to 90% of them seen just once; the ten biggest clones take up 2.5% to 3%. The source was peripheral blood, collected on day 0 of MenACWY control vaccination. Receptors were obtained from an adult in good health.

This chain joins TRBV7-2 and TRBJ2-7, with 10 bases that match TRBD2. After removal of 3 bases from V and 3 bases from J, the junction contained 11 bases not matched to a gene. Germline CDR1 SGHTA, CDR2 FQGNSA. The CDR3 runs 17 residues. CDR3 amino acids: CASSLGLAGARLYEQYF. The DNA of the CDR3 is TGTGCCAGCAGCTTGGGGCTAGCGGGGGCCAGACTCTACGAGCAGTACTTC.

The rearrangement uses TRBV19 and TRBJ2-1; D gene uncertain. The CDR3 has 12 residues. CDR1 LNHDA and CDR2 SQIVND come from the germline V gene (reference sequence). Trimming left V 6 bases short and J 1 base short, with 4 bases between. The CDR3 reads CASRGSYNEQFF. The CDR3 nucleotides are TGTGCCAGTAGGGGGTCCTACAATGAGCAGTTCTTC. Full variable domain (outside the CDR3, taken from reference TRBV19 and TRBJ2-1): DGGITQSPKYLFRKEGQNVTLSCEQNLNHDAMYWYRQDPGQGLRLIYYSQIVNDFQKGDIAEGYSVSREKKESFPLTVTSAQKNPTAFYLCASRGSYNEQFFGPGTRLTVL.

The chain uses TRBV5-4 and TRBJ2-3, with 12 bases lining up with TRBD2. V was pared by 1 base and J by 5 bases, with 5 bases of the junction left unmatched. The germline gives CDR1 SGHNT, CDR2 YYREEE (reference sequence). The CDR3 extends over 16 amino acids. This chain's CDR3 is CASSLPSGGAGDTQYF. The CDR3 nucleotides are TGTGCCAGCAGCTTGCCTAGCGGGGGGGCAGGAGATACGCAGTATTTT.

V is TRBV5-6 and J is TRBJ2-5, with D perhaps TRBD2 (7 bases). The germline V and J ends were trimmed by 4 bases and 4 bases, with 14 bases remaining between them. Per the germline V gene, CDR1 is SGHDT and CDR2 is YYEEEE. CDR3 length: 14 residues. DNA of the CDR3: TGTGCCAGCAGCCGAAGGGGGGGCGGAGAGACCCAGTACTTC. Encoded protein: CASSRRGGGETQYF.

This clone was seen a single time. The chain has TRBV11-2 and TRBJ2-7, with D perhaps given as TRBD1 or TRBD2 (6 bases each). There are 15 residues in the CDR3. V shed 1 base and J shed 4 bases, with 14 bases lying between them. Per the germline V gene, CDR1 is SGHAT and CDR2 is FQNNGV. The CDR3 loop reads CASSLAGASNYEQYF. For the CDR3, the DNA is TGTGCCAGCAGCTTAGCGGGGGCCTCCAATTACGAGCAGTACTTC.

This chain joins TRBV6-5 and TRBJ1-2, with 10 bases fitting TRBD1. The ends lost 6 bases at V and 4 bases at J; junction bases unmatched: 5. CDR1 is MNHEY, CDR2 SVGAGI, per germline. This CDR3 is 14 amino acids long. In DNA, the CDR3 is TGTGCCAGCAGCCCGGGACAGGGGATCTATGGCTACACCTTC. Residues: CASSPGQGIYGYTF.

CDR3 residues: CASTNPGGDEQYF. In nucleotides, the CDR3 is TGTGCCAGCACCAACCCGGGGGGGGACGAGCAGTACTTC. The V gene is TRBV6-5, the J gene TRBJ2-7; 8 bases line up with TRBD2. Germline loops: CDR1 MNHEY, CDR2 SVGAGI. The ends lost 7 bases at V and 5 bases at J; junction bases unmatched: 7. The CDR3 runs 13 residues.

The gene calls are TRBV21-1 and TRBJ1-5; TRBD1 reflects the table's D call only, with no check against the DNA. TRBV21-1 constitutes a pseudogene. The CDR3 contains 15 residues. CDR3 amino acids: CASSRTGAYNQPQHF. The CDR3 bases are TGTGCCAGCAGCAGGACAGGGGCCTACAATCAGCCCCAGCATTTT.

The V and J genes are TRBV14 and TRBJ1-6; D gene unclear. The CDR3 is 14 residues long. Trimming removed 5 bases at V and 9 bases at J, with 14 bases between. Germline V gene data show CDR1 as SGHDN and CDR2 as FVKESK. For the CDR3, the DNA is TGTGCCAGCAGCGCTACGAGGGCGGGTTCACCCCTCCACTTT. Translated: CASSATRAGSPLHF. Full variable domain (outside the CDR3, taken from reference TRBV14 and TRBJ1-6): EAGVTQFPSHSVIEKGQTVTLRCDPISGHDNLYWYRRVMGKEIKFLLHFVKESKQDESGMPNNRFLAERTGGTYSTLKVQPAELEDSGVYFCASSATRAGSPLHFGNGTRLTVT.